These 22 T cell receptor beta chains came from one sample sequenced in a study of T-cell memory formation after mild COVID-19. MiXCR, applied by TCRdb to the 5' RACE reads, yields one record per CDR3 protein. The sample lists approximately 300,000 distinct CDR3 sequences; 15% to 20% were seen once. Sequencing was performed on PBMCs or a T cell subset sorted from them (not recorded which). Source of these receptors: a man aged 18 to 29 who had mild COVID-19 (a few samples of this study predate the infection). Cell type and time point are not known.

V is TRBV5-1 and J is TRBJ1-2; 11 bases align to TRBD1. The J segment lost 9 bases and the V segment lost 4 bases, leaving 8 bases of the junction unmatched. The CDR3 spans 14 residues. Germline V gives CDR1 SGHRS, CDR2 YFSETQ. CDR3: CASSTGQGANSYTF. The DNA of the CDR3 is TGCGCCAGCAGCACTGGACAGGGGGCGAATAGCTACACCTTC.

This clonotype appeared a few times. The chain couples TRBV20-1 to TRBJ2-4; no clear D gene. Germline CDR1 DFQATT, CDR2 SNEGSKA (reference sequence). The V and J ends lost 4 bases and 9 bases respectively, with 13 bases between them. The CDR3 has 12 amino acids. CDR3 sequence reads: CSATDSFSIQYF. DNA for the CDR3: TGCAGTGCTACAGACTCATTCAGCATTCAGTACTTC.

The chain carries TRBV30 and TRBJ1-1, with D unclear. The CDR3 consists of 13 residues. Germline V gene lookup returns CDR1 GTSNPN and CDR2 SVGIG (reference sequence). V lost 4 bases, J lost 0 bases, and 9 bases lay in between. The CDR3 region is CAWMYDMNTEAFF. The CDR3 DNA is TGTGCCTGGATGTATGATATGAACACTGAAGCTTTCTTT. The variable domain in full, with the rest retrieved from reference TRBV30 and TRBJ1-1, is SQTIHQWPATLVQPVGSPLSLECTVEGTSNPNLYWYRQAAGRGLQLLFYSVGIGQISSEVPQNLSASRPQDRQFILSSKKLLLSDSGFYLCAWMYDMNTEAFFGQGTRLTVV.

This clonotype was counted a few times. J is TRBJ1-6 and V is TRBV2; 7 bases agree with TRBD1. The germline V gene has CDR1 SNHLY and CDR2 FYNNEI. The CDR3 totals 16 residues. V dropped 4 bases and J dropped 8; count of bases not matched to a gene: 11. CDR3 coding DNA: TGTGCCAGCAGTGGGCCAGAGGGGGCTCCTTATTCACCCCTCCACTTT. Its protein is CASSGPEGAPYSPLHF.

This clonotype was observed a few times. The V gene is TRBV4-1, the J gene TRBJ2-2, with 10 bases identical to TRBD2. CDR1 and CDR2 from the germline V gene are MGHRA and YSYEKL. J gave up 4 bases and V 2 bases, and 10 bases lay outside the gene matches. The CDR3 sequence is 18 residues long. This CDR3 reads CASSQPGLAPAGTGELFF. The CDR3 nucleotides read TGCGCCAGCAGCCAACCGGGACTAGCGCCCGCGGGCACCGGGGAGCTGTTTTTT.

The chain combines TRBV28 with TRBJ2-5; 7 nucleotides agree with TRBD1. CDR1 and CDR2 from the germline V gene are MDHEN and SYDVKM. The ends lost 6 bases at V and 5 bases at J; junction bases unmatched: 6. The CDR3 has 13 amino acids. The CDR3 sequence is CASRPHRGETQYF. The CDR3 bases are TGTGCCAGCAGACCGCACAGGGGCGAGACCCAGTACTTC.

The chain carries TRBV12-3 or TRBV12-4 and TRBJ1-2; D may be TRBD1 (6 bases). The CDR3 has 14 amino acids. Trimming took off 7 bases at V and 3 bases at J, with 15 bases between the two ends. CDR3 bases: TGTGCCAGCAACCCCGCGGGGGCCTACTATGGCTACACCTTC. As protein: CASNPAGAYYGYTF.

The CDR3 region is CASSYTSGVSYNSPLHF. The CDR3 coding sequence is TGTGCCAGCAGTTACACATCAGGGGTTTCCTATAATTCACCCCTCCACTTT. The chain carries TRBV6-5 and TRBJ1-6, with a possible D match to TRBD1 (6 bases). Trimming shortened V by 2 bases and J by 1 base, and 12 bases separated the two germline ends. The CDR3 has 17 residues. Germline CDR1 MNHEY, CDR2 SVGAGI.

CDR3 in amino acids: CAWGGLVAGGNTDTQYF. The CDR3 region has the DNA TGTGCCTGGGGAGGTCTAGTAGCGGGGGGGAACACAGATACGCAGTATTTT. The chain couples TRBV30 to TRBJ2-3; TRBD2 matches 11 bases. Germline V gene sequence: CDR1 GTSNPN, CDR2 SVGIG (reference sequence). The CDR3 covers 17 residues. Losses at the gene ends were 5 bases for V and 2 bases for J; bases not matched to a gene: 12.

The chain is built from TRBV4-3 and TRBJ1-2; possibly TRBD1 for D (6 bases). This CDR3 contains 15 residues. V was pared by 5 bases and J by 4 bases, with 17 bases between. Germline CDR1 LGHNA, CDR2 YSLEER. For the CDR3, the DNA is TGCGCCAGCAGCGACGACCTGGGGGCCCTCTATGGCTACACCTTC. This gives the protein CASSDDLGALYGYTF.

This CDR3 is CASSHKTGGSYGYTF. The CDR3 DNA follows: TGCGCCAGCAGCCACAAGACAGGGGGCAGCTATGGCTACACCTTC. The V call is TRBV4-1, the J call TRBJ1-2, with 10 bases matching TRBD1. The CDR3 extends over 15 amino acids. V was pared by 3 bases and J by 4 bases, with 5 bases of the junction left unmatched. Germline CDR1 MGHRA, CDR2 YSYEKL.

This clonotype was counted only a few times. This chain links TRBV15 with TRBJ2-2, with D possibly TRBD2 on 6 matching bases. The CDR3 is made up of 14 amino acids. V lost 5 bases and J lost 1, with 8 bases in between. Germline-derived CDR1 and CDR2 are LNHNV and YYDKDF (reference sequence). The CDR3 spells CATSEGGNTGELFF. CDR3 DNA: TGTGCCACCAGCGAGGGAGGGAACACCGGGGAGCTGTTTTTT.

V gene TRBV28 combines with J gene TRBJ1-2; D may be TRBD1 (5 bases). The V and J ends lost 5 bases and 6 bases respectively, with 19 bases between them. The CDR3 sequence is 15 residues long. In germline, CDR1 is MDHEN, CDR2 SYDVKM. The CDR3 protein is CASSSQRGRRNGYTF. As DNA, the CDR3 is TGTGCCAGCAGTAGTCAAAGGGGACGGAGGAATGGCTACACCTTC.

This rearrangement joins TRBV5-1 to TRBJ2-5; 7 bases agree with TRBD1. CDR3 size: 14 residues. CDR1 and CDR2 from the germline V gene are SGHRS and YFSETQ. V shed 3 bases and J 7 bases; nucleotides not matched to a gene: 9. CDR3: CASSSGTEGVTQYF. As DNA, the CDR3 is TGCGCCAGCAGCTCCGGGACAGAGGGAGTGACCCAGTACTTC.

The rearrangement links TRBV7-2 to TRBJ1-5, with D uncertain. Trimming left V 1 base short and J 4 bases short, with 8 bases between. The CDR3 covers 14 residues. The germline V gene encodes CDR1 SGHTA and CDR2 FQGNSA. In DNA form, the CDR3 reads TGTGCCAGCAGCTTAGTCCCGGCGAATCAGCCCCAGCATTTT. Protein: CASSLVPANQPQHF.

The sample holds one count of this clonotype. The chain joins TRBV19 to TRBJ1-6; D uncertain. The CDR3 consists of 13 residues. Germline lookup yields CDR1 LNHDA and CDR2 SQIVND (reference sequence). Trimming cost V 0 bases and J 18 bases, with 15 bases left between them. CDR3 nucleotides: TGTGCCAGTAGTATAGATGGGTCCGCGCACTACCACTTT. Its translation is CASSIDGSAHYHF.

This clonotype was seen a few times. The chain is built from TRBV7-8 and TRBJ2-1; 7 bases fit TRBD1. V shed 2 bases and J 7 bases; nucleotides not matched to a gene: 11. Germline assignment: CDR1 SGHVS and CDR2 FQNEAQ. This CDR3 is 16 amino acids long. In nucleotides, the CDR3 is TGTGCCAGCAGCTTATGGGGCCCCACAGGGGTGAATGAGCAGTTCTTC. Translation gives CASSLWGPTGVNEQFF.

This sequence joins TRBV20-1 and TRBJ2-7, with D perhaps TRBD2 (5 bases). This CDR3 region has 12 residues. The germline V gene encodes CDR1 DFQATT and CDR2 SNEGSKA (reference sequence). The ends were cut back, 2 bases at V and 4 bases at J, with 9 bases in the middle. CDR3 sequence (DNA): TGCAGTGCTAGAAAAGCGGTTTACGAGCAGTACTTC. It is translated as CSARKAVYEQYF.

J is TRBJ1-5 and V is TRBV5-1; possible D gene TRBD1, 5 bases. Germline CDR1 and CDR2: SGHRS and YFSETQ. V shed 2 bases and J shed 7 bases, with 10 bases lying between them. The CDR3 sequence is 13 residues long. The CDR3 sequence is CASSFQEGQPQHF. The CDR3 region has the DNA TGCGCCAGCAGCTTCCAGGAGGGGCAGCCCCAGCATTTT.

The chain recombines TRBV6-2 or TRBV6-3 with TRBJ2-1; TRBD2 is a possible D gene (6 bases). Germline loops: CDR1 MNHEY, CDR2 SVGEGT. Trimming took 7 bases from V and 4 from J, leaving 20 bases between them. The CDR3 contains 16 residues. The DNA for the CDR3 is TGTGCCAGCACCAACCCATTCTCGACTAGATACAATGAGCAGTTCTTC. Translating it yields CASTNPFSTRYNEQFF.

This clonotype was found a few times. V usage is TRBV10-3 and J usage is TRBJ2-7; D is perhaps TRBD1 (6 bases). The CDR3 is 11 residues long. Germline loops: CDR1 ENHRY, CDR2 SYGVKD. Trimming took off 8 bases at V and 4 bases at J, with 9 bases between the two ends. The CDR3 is CAIGQKYEQYF. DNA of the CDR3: TGTGCCATCGGACAGAAATACGAGCAGTACTTC.

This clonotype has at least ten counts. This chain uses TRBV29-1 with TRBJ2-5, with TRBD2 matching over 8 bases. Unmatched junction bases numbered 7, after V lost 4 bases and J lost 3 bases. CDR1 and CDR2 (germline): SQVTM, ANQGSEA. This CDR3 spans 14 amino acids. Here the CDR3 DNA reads TGCAGCGTTGGAGGGACTAGTGCAGAAGAGACCCAGTACTTC. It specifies CSVGGTSAEETQYF.